This TCR beta chain was sequenced in a study of spatial heterogeneity in lung cancer (dated by TCRdb to between 2019 and 2020). For the wider study: More beta-chain than alpha-chain transcripts were consistently detected, likely reflecting higher beta-chain transcript abundance. In the raw uncorrected reads, each unique combination of TCR and UMI appeared more than ten times on average. In non-small cell lung cancer, the study quantitatively compared TCR alpha and beta repertoires across several tumor regions, matched nontumor lung, and blood. Both alpha and beta chains were TCR-sequenced in samples taken at surgery, namely 220 tumor regions, around 64 matched nontumor lung samples and just over 55 PBMC samples. The study linked features of the TCR repertoire to counts of nonsynonymous mutations, which were determined by whole-exome sequencing of tumor tissue. General study outcomes and caveats: Confirming at a functional level the hypothesis that regional TCRs recognize regional mutations was considered to require additional single-cell paired TCR alpha and beta sequencing. Ubiquitous expanded tumor TCRs were found in blood more often at tumor resection than at routine follow-up.

This clonotype was picked up many times. Its antigen specificity is not known. Base qualities are not at hand, and no much larger clone is one base apart. The sample's time point label, in plain terms: sample taken at primary tumor resection. For TCR sequencing, whole RNA was extracted from tumor and nontumor lung tissue, or from cryopreserved PBMC samples, and no cell sorting was done. The donors were about 65 patients from the lung TRACERx cohort who had early-stage, untreated non-small cell lung cancer. Only patients with enough RNA available from two or more tumor regions were chosen for TCR sequencing. Library prep was done by 5' RACE. Sequencing was performed on a NextSeq 500. In the TCR library protocol, a unique molecular identifier was attached to each TCR cDNA molecule so that PCR and sequencing errors could be corrected. From the authors' description of their analysis: TCR identification, UMI-based error correction and CDR3 extraction were performed with Decombinator tools. Expanded TCRs were defined as those above a frequency of 2 per 1,000, corresponding to the top 1% of the tumor frequency distribution. Renyi diversity was calculated using the R vegan package after each repertoire was subsampled 100 times to 5,000 TCRs. CDR3 similarity networks were constructed using string-kernel similarity of amino acid triplets, with links drawn between CDR3s whose pairwise similarity was above 0.82. TCRdb trimmed the raw reads at Q25, called clones with MiXCR and kept productive beta chains. Each CDR3 protein gets just one entry, which takes the most common genes and DNA from the rows behind it. What appears here as the V and J calls and clone size reflects TCRdb's work, not the paper's. A total of tens of thousands of distinct CDR3 sequences appear in this sample, approximately 20% of them only once. Together, the top ten hold about 6.8% of the sample.

At the junction V is shortened by 2 bases and J by 1 base, with 11 bases in between. Reading from cysteine to phenylalanine, the CDR3 counts 15 amino acids. Left in the record is the CDR3 DNA by itself, 45 bases read in frame from the first base. CDR1 and CDR2 are drawn from the germline V gene (reference sequence): SEHNR, FQNEAQ. This chain joins TRBV7-9 to TRBJ1-1, with TRBD1 tentatively as D gene (5 bases match). The sequences come from PBMCs, collected at surgery. The clonotype originates from a male donor with early-stage non-small cell lung cancer. The CDR3 protein: CASSLSAGRNTEAFF. At the DNA level, the sequence is TGTGCCAGCAGCTTATCGGCAGGGAGGAACACTGAAGCTTTCTTT.